This TCR beta chain emerged from a study of T cell responses to AZD1222 COVID-19 vaccine. Study-level findings and limits: Only a handful of AZD1222 recipients, five to seven in all, had baseline seropositivity. Researchers report vaccine-associated CD4 TCRs spanning spike, with dominance at 160-218 and 743-854. Clonal diversity was possibly underestimated, and white British individuals and females predominated among donors. It was only after the peak T cell response that any repertoires were sampled.

The V gene lost 4 bases and the J gene lost 1 base, with 14 bases spanning the gap. Germline V gives CDR1 SGHKS, CDR2 YYEKEE (reference sequence). The CDR3 contains 15 residues. A word on this clone: Its target is not known.

The table came from immunoSEQ multiplex PCR; TCRdb's copy has only in-frame clones and leaves some out. This table holds roughly 120,000 clones, roughly 84% found once. The source of this sequence is an adult in good health. This chain links TRBV5-5 with TRBJ1-2; perhaps TRBD1 as D (5 bases). Here the sequenced sample was peripheral blood, taken on day 0 of AZD1222 vaccination. The DNA of the CDR3 is TGTGCCAGCAGCCTAAACTTGGGACGTAACTATGGCTACACCTTC. This codes for CASSLNLGRNYGYTF.